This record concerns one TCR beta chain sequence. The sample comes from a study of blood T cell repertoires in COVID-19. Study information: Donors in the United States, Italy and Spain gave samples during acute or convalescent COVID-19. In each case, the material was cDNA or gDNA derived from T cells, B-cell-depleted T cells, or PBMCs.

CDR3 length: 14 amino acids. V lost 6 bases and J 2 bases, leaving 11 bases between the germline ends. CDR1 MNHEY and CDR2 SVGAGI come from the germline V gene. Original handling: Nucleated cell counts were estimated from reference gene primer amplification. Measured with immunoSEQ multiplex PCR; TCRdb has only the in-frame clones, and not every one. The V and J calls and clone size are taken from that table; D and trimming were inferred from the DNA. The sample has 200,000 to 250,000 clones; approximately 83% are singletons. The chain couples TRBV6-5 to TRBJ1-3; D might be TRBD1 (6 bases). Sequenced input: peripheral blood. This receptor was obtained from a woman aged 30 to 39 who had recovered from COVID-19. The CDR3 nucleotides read TGTGCCAGCAGCCCCGGACAGACTGGAAACACCATATATTTT. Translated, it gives CASSPGQTGNTIYF.